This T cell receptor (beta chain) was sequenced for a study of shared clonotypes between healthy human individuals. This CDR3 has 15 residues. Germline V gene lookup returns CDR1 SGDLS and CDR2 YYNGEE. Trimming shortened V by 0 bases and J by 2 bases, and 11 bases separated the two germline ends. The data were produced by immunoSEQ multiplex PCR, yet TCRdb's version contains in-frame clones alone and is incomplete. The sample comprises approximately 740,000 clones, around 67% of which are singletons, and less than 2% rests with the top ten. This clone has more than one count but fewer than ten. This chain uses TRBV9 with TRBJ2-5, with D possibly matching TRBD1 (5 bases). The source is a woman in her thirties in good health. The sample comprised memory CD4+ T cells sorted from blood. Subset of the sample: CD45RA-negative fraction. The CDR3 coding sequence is TGTGCCAGCAGCGTAGTCCCAGGGCGGCAAGAGACCCAGTACTTC. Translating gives CASSVVPGRQETQYF.